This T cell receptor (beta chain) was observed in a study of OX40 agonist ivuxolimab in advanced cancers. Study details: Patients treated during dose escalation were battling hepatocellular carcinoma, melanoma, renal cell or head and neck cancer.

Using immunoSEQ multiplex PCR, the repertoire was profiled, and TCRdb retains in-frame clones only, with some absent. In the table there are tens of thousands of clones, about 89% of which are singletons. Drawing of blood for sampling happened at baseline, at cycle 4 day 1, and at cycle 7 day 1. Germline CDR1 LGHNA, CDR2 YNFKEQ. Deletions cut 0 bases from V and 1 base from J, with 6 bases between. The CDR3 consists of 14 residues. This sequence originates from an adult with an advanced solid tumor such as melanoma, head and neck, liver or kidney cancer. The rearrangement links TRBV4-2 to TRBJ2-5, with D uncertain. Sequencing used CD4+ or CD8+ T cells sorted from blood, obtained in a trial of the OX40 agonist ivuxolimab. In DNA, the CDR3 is TGTGCCAGCAGCCAAGATCGACTCCAAGAGACCCAGTACTTC. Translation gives CASSQDRLQETQYF.